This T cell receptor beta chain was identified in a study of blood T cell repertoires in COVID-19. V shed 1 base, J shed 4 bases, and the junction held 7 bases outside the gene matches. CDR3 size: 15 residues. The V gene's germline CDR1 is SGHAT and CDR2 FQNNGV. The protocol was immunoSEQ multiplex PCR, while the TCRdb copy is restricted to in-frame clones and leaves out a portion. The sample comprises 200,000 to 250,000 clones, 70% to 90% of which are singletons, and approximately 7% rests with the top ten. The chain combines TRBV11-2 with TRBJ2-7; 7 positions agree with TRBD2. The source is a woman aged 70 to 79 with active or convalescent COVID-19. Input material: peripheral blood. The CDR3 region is CASSLVTGGGYEQYF. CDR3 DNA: TGTGCCAGCAGCTTAGTTACGGGAGGTGGTTACGAGCAGTACTTC.